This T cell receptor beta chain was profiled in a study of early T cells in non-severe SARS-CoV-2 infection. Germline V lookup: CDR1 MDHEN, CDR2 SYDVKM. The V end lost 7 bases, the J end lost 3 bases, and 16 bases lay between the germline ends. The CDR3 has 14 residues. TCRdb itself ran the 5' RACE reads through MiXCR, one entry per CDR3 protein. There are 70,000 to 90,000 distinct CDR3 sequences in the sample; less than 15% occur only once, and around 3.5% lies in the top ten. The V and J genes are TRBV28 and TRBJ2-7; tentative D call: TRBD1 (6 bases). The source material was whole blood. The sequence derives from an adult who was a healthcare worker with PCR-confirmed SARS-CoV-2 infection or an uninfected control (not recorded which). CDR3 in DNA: TGTGCCAGCACCGTCCCCGACAGGCGCTACGAGCAGTACTTC. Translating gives CASTVPDRRYEQYF.